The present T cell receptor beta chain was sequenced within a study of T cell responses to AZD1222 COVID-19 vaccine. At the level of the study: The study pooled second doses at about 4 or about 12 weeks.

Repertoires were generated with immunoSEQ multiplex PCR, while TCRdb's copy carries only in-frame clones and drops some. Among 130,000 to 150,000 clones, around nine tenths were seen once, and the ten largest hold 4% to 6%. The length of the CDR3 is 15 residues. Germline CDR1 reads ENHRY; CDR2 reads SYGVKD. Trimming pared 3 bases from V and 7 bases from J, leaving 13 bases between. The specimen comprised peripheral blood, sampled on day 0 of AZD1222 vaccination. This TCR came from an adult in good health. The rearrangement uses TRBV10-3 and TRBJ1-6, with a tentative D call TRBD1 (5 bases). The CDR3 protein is CAISDGQGGNSPLHF. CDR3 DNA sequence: TGTGCCATCAGTGATGGGCAGGGTGGGAATTCACCCCTCCACTTT.